This TCR beta chain was documented in a study of T cells in Graves' hyperthyroidism and ophthalmopathy. About the research overall: Blood from the periphery was taken at initial diagnosis, before any treatment.

Remarks on this clonotype: Being one base from a much bigger clone, this may be a read error.

CDR3 length: 13 residues. Germline V gene data show CDR1 as ENHRY and CDR2 as SYGVKD. The V gene end was trimmed by 7 bases and the J gene end by 10 bases; junction bases not matched to a gene: 10. A NOSPECS grade of at least 4, a Clinical Activity Score of at least 3 and duration under 3 months were recorded in ophthalmopathy patients. What was amplified from RNA transcripts were TCR beta CDR3 regions. RT-PCR in the first round (using the HTBI primer set) targeted the TCR CDR3. TCRdb recomputed calls from the multiplex PCR reads with MiXCR, one row per CDR3 protein. The sample consists of some 340,000 distinct CDR3 sequences, roughly 15% of them appearing once.

V and J are TRBV10-3 and TRBJ2-1; the match to TRBD2 covers 7 bases. What was sequenced was blood. This clonotype was sampled from a woman aged 40 to 50 with Graves' ophthalmopathy. CDR3 amino acids: CAIKAGPWDEQFF. Here the CDR3 DNA reads TGTGCCATCAAAGCGGGACCTTGGGACGAGCAGTTCTTC.